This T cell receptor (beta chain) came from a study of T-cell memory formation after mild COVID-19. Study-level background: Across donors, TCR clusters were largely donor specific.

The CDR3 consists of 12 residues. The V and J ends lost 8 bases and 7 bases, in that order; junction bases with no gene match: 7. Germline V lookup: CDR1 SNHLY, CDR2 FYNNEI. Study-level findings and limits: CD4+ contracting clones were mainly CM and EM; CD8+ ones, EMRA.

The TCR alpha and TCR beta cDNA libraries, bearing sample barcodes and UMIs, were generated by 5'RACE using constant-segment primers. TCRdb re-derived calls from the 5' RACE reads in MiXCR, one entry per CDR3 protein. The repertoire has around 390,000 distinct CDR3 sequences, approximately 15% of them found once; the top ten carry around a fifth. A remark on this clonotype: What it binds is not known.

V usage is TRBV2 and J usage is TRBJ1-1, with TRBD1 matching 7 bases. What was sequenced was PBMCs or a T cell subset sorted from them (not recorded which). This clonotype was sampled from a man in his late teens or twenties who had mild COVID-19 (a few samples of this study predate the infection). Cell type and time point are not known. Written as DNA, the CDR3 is TGTGCCAGCCGAAGGACAGGCCGTGAAGCTTTCTTT. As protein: CASRRTGREAFF. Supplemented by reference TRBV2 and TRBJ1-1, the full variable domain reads EPEVTQTPSHQVTQMGQEVILRCVPISNHLYFYWYRQILGQKVEFLVSFYNNEISEKSEIFDDQFSVERPDGSNFTLKIRSTKLEDSAMYFCASRRTGREAFFGQGTRLTVV.